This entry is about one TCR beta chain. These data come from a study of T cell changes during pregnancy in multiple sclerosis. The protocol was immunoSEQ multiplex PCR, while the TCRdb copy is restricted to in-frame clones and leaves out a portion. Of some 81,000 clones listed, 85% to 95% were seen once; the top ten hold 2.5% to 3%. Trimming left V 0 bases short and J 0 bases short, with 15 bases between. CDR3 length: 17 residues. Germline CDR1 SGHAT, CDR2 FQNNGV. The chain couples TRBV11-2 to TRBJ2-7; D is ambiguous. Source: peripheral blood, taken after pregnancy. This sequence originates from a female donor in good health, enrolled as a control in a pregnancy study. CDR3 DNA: TGTGCCAGCAGCTTAGATCTTGCCGGCTGGAGCTCCTACGAGCAGTACTTC. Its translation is CASSLDLAGWSSYEQYF.